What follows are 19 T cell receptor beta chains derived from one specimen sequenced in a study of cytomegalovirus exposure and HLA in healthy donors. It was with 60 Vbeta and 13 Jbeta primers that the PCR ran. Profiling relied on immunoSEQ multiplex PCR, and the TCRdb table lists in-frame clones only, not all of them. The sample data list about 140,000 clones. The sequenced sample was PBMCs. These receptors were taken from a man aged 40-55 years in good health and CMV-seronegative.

Written as DNA, the CDR3 is TGTGCCAGCAGCGGGACAGAGAACACCGGGGAGCTGTTTTTT. The encoded protein is CASSGTENTGELFF. This chain uses TRBV7-3 with TRBJ2-2, with 7 bases matching TRBD1. This CDR3 is built from 14 residues. Germline V gene sequence: CDR1 SGHTA, CDR2 FQGTGA. V was clipped by 5 bases and J by 1 base; unmatched bases: 1.

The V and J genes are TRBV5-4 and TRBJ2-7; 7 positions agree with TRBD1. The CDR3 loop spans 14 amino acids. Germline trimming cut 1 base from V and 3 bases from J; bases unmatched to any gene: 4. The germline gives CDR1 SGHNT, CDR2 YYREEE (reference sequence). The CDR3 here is CASSLFDRVYEQYF. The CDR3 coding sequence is TGTGCCAGCAGCTTGTTCGACAGGGTCTACGAGCAGTACTTC.

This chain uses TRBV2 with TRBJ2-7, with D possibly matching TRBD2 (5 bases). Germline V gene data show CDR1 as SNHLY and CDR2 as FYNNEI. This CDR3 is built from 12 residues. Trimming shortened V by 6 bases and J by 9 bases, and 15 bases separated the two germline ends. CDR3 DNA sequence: TGTGCCAGCAGCCGTTTACAGCGGAGGCAGTACTTC. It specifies CASSRLQRRQYF.

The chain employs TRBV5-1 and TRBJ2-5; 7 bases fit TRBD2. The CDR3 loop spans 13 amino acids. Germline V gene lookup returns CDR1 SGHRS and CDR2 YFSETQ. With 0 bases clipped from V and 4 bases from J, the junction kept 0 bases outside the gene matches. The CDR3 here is CASSLGGGETQYF. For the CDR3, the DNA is TGCGCCAGCAGCTTGGGGGGGGGAGAGACCCAGTACTTC.

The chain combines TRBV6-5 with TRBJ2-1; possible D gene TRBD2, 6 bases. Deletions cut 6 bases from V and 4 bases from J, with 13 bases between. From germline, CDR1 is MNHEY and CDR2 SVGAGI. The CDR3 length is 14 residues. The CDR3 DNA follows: TGTGCCAGCAGCCCCCCAGGGACTTACAATGAGCAGTTCTTC. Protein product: CASSPPGTYNEQFF.

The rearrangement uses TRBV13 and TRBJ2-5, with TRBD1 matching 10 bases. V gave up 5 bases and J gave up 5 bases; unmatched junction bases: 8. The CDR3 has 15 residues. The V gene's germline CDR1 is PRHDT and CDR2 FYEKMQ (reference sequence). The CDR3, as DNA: TGTGCCAGCAGCCAAAGACAGGGGGCGCGGGAGACCCAGTACTTC. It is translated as CASSQRQGARETQYF.

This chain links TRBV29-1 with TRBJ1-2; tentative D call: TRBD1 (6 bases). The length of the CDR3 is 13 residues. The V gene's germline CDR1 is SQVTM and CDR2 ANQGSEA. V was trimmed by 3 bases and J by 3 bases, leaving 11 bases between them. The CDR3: CSVERGGHYGYTF. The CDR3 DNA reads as TGCAGCGTTGAGAGGGGGGGCCACTATGGCTACACCTTC.

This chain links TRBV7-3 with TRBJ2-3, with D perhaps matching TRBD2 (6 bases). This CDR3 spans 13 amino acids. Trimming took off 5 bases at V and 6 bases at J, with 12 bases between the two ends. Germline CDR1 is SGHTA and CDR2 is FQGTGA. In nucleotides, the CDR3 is TGTGCCAGCAGCCAACCGGGAGCCGATACGCAGTATTTT. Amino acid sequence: CASSQPGADTQYF.

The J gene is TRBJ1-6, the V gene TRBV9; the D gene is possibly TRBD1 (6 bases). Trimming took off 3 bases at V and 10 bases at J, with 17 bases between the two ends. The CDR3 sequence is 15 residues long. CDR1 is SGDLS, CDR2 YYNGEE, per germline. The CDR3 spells CASSATGQSNSPLHF. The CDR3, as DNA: TGTGCCAGCAGCGCGACGGGACAAAGTAACTCACCCCTCCACTTT.

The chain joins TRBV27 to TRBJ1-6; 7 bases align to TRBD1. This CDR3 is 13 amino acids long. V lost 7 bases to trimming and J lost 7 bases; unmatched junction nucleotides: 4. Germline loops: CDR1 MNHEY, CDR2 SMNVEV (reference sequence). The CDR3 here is CASNRGFNSPLHF. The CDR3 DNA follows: TGTGCCAGCAACAGGGGATTCAATTCACCCCTCCACTTT.

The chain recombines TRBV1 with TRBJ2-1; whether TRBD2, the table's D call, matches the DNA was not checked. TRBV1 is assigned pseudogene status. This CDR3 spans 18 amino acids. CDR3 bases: TGCACCAGCAGCCACCTAGATGATCTAGCGGGGTCCTACAATGAGCAGTTCTTC. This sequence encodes CTSSHLDDLAGSYNEQFF.

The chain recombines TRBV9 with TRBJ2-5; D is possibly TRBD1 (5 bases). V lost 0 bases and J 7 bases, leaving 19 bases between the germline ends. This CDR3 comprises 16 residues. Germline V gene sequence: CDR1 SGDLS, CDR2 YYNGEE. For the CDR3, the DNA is TGTGCCAGCAGCGTAGCTCCCGCAGGGAACCTCAGGACCCAGTACTTC. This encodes CASSVAPAGNLRTQYF.

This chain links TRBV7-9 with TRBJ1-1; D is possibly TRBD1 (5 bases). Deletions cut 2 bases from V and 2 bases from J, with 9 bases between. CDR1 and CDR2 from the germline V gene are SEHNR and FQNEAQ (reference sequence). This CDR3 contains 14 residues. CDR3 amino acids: CASSLYDRNTEAFF. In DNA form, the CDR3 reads TGTGCCAGCAGCTTATACGACAGAAACACTGAAGCTTTCTTT.

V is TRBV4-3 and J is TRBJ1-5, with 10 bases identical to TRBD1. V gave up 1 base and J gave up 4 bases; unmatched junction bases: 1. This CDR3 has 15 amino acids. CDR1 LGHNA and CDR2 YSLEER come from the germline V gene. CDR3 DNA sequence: TGCGCCAGCAGCCAAGGGACAGGGGGAAATCAGCCCCAGCATTTT. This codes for CASSQGTGGNQPQHF.

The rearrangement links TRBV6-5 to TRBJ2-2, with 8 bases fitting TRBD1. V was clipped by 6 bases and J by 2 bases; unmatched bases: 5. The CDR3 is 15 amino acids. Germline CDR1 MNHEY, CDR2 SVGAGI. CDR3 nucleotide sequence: TGTGCCAGCAGGAGGGACAGGAGAAACACCGGGGAGCTGTTTTTT. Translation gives CASRRDRRNTGELFF.

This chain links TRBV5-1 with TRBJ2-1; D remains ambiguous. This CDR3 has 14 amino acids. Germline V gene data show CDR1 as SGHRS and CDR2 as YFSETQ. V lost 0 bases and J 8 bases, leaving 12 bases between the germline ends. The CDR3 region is CASSLVRLEDEQFF. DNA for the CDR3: TGCGCCAGCAGCTTGGTTCGTCTTGAGGATGAGCAGTTCTTC. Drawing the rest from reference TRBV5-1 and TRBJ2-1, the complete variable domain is KAGVTQTPRYLIKTRGQQVTLSCSPISGHRSVSWYQQTPGQGLQFLFEYFSETQRNKGNFPGRFSGRQFSNSRSEMNVSTLELGDSALYLCASSLVRLEDEQFFGPGTRLTVL.

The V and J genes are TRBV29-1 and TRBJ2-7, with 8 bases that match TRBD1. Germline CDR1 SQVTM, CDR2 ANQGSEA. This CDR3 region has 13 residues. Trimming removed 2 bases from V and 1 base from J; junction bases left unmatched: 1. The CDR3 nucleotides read TGCAGCGTTGAATGGACAGGGTCCTACGAGCAGTACTTC. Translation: CSVEWTGSYEQYF.

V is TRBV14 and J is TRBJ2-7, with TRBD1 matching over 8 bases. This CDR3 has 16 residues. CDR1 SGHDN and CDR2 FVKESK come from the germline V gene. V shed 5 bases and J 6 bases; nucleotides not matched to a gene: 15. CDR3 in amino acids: CASSITSDRDRGEQYF. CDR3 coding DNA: TGTGCCAGCAGCATAACTTCGGACAGGGACCGAGGCGAGCAGTACTTC.

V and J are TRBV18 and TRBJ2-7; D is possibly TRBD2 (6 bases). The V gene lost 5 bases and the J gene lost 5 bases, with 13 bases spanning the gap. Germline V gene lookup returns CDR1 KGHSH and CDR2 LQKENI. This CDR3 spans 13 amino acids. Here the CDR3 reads CASSGDLYHEQYF. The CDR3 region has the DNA TGTGCCAGCTCAGGGGACTTGTACCACGAGCAGTACTTC.